The TCR beta chain under discussion was sequenced for a study of T cell changes during pregnancy in multiple sclerosis. A single count supports this clone. The assay was immunoSEQ multiplex PCR, and TCRdb's table has in-frame clones only and misses some. The sample gives approximately 70,000 clones, approximately 90% of which show up once; approximately 1.8% is in the top ten. V trimming: 6 bases; J trimming: 7 bases; junction bases outside the gene matches: 21. The CDR3 covers 17 residues. In germline, CDR1 is MDHEN, CDR2 SYDVKM. The J gene is TRBJ2-7, the V gene TRBV28, with 7 bases that match TRBD2. This receptor was obtained from a female donor in good health, enrolled as a control in a pregnancy study. This material consisted of peripheral blood, taken in the first trimester of pregnancy. The CDR3 coding sequence is TGTGCCAGCAGCCCTCTCTCTTTTAGCGGGTCCGGCGGAGAGCAGTACTTC. This translates into CASSPLSFSGSGGEQYF.